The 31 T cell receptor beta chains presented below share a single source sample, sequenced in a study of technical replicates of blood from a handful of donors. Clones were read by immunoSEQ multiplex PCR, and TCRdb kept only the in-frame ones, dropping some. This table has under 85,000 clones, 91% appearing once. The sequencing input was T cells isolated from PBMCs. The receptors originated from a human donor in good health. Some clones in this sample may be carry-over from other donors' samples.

CDR3 protein: CASSYAESVNSPLHF. The CDR3 nucleotides are TGTGCCAGCAGTTACGCAGAAAGCGTTAATTCACCCCTCCACTTT. This chain uses TRBV6-6 with TRBJ1-6; no reliable D call. V shed 2 bases and J shed 6 bases, with 11 bases lying between them. This CDR3 contains 15 residues. Germline V gene sequence: CDR1 MNHNY, CDR2 SVGAGI (reference sequence).

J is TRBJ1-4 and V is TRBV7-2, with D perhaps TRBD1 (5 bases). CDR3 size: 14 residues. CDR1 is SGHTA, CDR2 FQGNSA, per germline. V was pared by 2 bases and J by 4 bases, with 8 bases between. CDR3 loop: CASSLTGVNEKLFF. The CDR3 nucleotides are TGTGCCAGCAGCTTAACAGGAGTTAATGAAAAACTGTTTTTT.

This CDR3 is CAISPDRGLYNEQFF. CDR3 coding DNA: TGTGCCATCTCCCCCGACAGGGGGCTATACAATGAGCAGTTCTTC. V is TRBV10-3 and J is TRBJ2-1; 10 positions match TRBD1. The CDR3 spans 15 residues. Germline V CDR1 and CDR2: ENHRY, SYGVKD. J lost 4 bases, V lost 8 bases, and 8 bases had no gene match.

The CDR3 loop reads CASSWLAGGEQFF. Written as DNA, the CDR3 is TGTGCCAGCAGCTGGCTAGCGGGAGGGGAGCAGTTCTTC. This chain links TRBV5-5 with TRBJ2-1; TRBD2 agrees at 12 bases. CDR1 is SGHKS and CDR2 is YYEKEE in the germline V gene (reference sequence). With V trimmed by 3 bases and J by 10 bases, 2 bases remained unmatched. The CDR3 consists of 13 residues. Full variable domain (rest looked up from reference TRBV5-5 and TRBJ2-1): DAGVTQSPTHLIKTRGQQVTLRCSPISGHKSVSWYQQVLGQGPQFIFQYYEKEERGRGNFPDRFSARQFPNYSSELNVNALLLGDSALYLCASSWLAGGEQFFGPGTRLTVL.

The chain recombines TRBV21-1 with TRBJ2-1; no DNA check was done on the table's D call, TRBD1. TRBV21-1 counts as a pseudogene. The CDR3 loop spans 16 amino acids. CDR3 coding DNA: TGTGCCAGCAGCTCGCTGACAGGGGGCTTTTTCGATGAGCAGTTCTTC. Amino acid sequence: CASSSLTGGFFDEQFF.

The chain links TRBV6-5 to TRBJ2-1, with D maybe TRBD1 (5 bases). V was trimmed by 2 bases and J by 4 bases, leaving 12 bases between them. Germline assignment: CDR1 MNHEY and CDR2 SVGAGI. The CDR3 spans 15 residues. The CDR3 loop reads CASSYNRPEYNEQFF. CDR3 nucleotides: TGTGCCAGCAGTTACAACAGGCCCGAATACAATGAGCAGTTCTTC.

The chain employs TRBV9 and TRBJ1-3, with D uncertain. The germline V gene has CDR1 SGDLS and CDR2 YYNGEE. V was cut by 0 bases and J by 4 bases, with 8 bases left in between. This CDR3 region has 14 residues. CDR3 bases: TGTGCCAGCAGCGTAGCTGGGCCCGGAAACACCATATATTTT. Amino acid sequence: CASSVAGPGNTIYF. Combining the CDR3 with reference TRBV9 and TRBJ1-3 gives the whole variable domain DSGVTQTPKHLITATGQRVTLRCSPRSGDLSVYWYQQSLDQGLQFLIQYYNGEERAKGNILERFSAQQFPDLHSELNLSSLELGDSALYFCASSVAGPGNTIYFGEGSWLTVV.

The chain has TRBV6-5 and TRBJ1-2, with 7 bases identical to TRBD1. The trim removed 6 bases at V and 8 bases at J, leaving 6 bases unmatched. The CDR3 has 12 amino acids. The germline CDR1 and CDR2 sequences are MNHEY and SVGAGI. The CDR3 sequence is CASREGAVGYTF. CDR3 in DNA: TGTGCCAGCAGAGAGGGGGCTGTGGGCTACACCTTC.

CDR3 loop: CASRFRTGEAFF. The CDR3 DNA reads as TGTGCCAGCAGATTCCGGACAGGGGAAGCTTTCTTT. The V call is TRBV6-5, the J call TRBJ1-1; 8 bases are a match to TRBD1. J lost 8 bases, V lost 6 bases, and 5 bases had no gene match. The V gene's germline CDR1 is MNHEY and CDR2 SVGAGI. CDR3 length equals 12 residues.

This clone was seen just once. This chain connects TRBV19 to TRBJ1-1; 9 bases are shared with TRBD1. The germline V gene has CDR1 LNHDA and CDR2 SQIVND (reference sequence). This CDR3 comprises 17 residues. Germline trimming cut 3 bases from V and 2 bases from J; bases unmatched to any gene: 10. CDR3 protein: CASSILVTGGQNTEAFF. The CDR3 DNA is TGTGCCAGTAGTATTTTGGTAACAGGGGGCCAAAACACTGAAGCTTTCTTT. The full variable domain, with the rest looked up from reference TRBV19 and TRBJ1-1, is DGGITQSPKYLFRKEGQNVTLSCEQNLNHDAMYWYRQDPGQGLRLIYYSQIVNDFQKGDIAEGYSVSREKKESFPLTVTSAQKNPTAFYLCASSILVTGGQNTEAFFGQGTRLTVV.

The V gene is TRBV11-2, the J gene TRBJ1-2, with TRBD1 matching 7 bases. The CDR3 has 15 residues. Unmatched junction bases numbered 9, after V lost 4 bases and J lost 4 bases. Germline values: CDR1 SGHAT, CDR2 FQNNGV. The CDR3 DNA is TGTGCCAGCAGCTCCAACAGGGGCAGGGGCTATGGCTACACCTTC. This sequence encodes CASSSNRGRGYGYTF.

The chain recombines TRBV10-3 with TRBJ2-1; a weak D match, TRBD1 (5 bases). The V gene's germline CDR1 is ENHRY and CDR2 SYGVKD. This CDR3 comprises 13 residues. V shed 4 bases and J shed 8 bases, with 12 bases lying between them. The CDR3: CAISGQGSHEQFF. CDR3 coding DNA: TGTGCCATCAGTGGCCAGGGCAGCCATGAGCAGTTCTTC.

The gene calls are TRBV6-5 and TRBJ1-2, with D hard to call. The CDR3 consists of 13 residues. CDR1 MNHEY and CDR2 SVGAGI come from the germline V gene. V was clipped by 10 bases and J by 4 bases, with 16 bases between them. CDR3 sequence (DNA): TGTGCCACTCGCCGGGAGGGATCCTATGGCTACACCTTC. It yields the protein CATRREGSYGYTF.

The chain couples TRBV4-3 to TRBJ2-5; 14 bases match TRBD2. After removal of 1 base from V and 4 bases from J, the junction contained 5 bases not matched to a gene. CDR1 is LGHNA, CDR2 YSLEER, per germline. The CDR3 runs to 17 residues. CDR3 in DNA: TGCGCCAGCAGCCAAGTAACCGGGACTAGCGGGAGAGAGACCCAGTACTTC. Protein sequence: CASSQVTGTSGRETQYF.

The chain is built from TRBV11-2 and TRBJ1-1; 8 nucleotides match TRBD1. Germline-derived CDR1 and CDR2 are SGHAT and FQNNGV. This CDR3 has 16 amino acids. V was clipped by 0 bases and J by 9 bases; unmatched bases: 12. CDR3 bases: TGTGCCAGCAGCTTAGAGGCAGGGGGCGGTTTAAACAAAGCTTTCTTT. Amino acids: CASSLEAGGGLNKAFF.

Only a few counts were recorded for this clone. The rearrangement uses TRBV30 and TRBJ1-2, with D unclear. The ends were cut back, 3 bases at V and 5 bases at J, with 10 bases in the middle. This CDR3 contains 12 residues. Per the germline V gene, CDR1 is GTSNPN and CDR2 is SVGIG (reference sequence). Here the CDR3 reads CAWRAGGYGYTF. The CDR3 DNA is TGTGCCTGGAGGGCAGGAGGTTATGGCTACACCTTC.

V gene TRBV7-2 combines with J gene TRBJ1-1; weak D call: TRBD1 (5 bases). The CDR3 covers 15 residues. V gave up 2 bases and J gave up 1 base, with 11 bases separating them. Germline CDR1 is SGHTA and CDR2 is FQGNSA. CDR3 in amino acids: CASSLRSGGNTEAFF. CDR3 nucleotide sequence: TGTGCCAGCAGCTTAAGGTCGGGGGGGAACACTGAAGCTTTCTTT.

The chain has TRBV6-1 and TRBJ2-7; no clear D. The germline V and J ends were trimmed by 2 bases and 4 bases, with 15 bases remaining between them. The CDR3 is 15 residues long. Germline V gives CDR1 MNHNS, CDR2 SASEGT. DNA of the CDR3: TGTGCCAGCAGTGAACCCAACAGCTACCGGTACGAGCAGTACTTC. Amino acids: CASSEPNSYRYEQYF.

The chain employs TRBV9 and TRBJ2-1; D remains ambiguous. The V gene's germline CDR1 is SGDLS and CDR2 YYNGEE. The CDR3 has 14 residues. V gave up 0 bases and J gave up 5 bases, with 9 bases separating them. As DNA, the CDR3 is TGTGCCAGCAGCGTAGGAGAGTTTGACAATGAGCAGTTCTTC. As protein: CASSVGEFDNEQFF.

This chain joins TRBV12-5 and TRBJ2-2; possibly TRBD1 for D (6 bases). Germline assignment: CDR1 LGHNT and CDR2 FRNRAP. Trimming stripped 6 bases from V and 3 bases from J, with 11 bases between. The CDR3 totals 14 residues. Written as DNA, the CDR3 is TGTGCTAGTGGCATGGACAGACACACCGGGGAGCTGTTTTTT. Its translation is CASGMDRHTGELFF.

In DNA form, the CDR3 reads TGCGCCAGCAGCCCATTAGGAGCGGATGAGCAGTTCTTC. Residues: CASSPLGADEQFF. V and J are TRBV5-1 and TRBJ2-1, with D possibly matching TRBD2 (5 bases). The V and J ends lost 4 bases and 8 bases respectively, with 13 bases between them. In germline, CDR1 is SGHRS, CDR2 YFSETQ. The CDR3 contains 13 residues.

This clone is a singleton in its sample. Here the CDR3 DNA reads TGTGCCAGCAGCCTAGGACTAAGAGAGACCCAGTACTTC. Its translation: CASSLGLRETQYF. The chain couples TRBV7-2 to TRBJ2-5; D is possibly TRBD2 (6 bases). This CDR3 contains 13 residues. Germline-derived CDR1 and CDR2 are SGHTA and FQGNSA. Trimming shortened V by 5 bases and J by 4 bases, and 11 bases separated the two germline ends.

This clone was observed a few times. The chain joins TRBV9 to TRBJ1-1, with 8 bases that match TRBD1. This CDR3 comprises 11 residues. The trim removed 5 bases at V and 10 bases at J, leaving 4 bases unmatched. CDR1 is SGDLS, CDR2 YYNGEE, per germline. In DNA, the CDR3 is TGTGCCAGCAGGGGGGGGACAGGAGCTTTCTTT. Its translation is CASRGGTGAFF.

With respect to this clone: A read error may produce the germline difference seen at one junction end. The CDR3 sequence: CANTGRILRSAGF. In DNA form, the CDR3 reads TGTGCCAACACAGGGAGAATACTACGAAGCGCGGGCTTC. The chain uses TRBV19 and TRBJ2-7; tentatively, D is TRBD1 (6 bases). The CDR3 totals 13 residues. The germline gives CDR1 LNHDA, CDR2 SQIVND (reference sequence).

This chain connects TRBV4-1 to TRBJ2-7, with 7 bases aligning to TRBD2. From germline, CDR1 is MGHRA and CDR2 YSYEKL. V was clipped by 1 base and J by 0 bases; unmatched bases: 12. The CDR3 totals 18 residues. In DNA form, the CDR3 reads TGCGCCAGCAGCCAAGGTCAAATTGGGCGGGAGCGCTCCTACGAGCAGTACTTC. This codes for CASSQGQIGRERSYEQYF.

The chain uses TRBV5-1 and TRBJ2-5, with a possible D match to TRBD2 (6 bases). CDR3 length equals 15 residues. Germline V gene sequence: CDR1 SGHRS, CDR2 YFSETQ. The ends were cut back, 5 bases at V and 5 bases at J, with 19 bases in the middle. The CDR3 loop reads CASRGGQGLQETQYF. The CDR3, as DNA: TGCGCCAGCAGGGGAGGCCAAGGGCTCCAGGAGACCCAGTACTTC.

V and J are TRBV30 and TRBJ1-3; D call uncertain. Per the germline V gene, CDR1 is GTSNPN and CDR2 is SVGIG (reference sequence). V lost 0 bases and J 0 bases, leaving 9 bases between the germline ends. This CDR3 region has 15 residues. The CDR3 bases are TGTGCCTGGAGTGTCGACACGAGCTCTGGAAACACCATATATTTT. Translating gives CAWSVDTSSGNTIYF.

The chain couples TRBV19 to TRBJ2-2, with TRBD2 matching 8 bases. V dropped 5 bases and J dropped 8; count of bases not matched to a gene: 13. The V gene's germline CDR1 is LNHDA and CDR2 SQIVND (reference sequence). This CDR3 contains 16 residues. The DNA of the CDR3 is TGTGCCAGTAGTCCCTGGAACGGGGGGGCCGTAGGGGAGCTGTTTTTT. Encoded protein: CASSPWNGGAVGELFF. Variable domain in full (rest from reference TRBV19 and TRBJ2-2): DGGITQSPKYLFRKEGQNVTLSCEQNLNHDAMYWYRQDPGQGLRLIYYSQIVNDFQKGDIAEGYSVSREKKESFPLTVTSAQKNPTAFYLCASSPWNGGAVGELFFGEGSRLTVL.

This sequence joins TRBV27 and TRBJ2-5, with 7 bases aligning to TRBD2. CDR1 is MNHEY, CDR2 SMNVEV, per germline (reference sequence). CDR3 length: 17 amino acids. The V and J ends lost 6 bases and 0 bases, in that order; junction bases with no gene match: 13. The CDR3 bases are TGTGCCAGCAGCCCCCTTTTTGGAGCGGGGTACCAAGAGACCCAGTACTTC. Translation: CASSPLFGAGYQETQYF.

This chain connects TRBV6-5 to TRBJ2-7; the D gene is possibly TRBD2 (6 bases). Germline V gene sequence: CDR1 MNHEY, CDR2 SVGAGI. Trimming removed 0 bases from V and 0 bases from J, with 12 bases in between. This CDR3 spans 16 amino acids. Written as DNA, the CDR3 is TGTGCCAGCAGTTACTCGAGCGGAGGGGTCTCCTACGAGCAGTACTTC. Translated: CASSYSSGGVSYEQYF.

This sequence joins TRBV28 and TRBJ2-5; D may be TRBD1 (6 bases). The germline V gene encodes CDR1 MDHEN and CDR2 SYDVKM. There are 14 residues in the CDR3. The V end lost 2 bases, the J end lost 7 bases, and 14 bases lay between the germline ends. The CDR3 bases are TGTGCCAGCAGTTTACAGGGGAACCCCGGGACCCAGTACTTC. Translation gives CASSLQGNPGTQYF. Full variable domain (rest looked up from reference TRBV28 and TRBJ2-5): DVKVTQSSRYLVKRTGEKVFLECVQDMDHENMFWYRQDPGLGLRLIYFSYDVKMKEKGDIPEGYSVSREKKERFSLILESASTNQTSMYLCASSLQGNPGTQYFGPGTRLLVL.